A single sample is the source of the 22 T cell receptor beta chains below, sequenced in a study of blood T cell repertoires in COVID-19. The data were produced by immunoSEQ multiplex PCR, yet TCRdb's version contains in-frame clones alone and is incomplete. Of some 83,000 clones listed, roughly 87% were seen once; the top ten hold around 5.1%. Sequencing was carried out using peripheral blood. These TCRs come from a woman over 75 with active or convalescent COVID-19.

The chain recombines TRBV28 with TRBJ2-7, with 8 bases lining up with TRBD2. Germline V gives CDR1 MDHEN, CDR2 SYDVKM. V shed 4 bases and J 2 bases; nucleotides not matched to a gene: 10. The CDR3 has 16 residues. CDR3 nucleotide sequence: TGTGCCAGCAGTTCCACCGGGGGGGGCTGGCCCTACGAGCAGTACTTC. It encodes CASSSTGGGWPYEQYF.

The chain joins TRBV6-1 to TRBJ2-3, with 8 bases identical to TRBD1. This CDR3 comprises 16 residues. CDR1 and CDR2 from the germline V gene are MNHNS and SASEGT. With 3 bases clipped from V and 5 bases from J, the junction kept 10 bases outside the gene matches. In DNA, the CDR3 is TGTGCCAGCAGTGACCGCCCTACAGGGGGAGGAGATACGCAGTATTTT. Its protein is CASSDRPTGGGDTQYF.

The chain couples TRBV6-2 or TRBV6-3 to TRBJ1-1; TRBD1 might be the D (6 bases). Germline CDR1 reads MNHEY; CDR2 reads SVGEGT. Trimming cost V 6 bases and J 0 bases, with 17 bases left between them. The CDR3 is made up of 16 amino acids. DNA for the CDR3: TGTGCCAGCAGCAAGGGGGGGGCGGCCCTGAACACTGAAGCTTTCTTT. Translated, it gives CASSKGGAALNTEAFF.

The chain links TRBV7-8 to TRBJ2-5; D gene unclear. Germline V gene data show CDR1 as SGHVS and CDR2 as FQNEAQ. The CDR3 loop spans 13 amino acids. Trimming removed 1 base at V and 5 bases at J, with 8 bases between. The CDR3 is CASSLGASETQYF. The CDR3 DNA reads as TGTGCCAGCAGCTTAGGGGCGAGCGAGACCCAGTACTTC.

The chain carries TRBV7-2 and TRBJ1-1, with D hard to call. Germline lookup yields CDR1 SGHTA and CDR2 FQGNSA. Trimming took 3 bases from V and 2 from J, leaving 7 bases between them. The CDR3 has 13 amino acids. The CDR3 loop is CASSFIGNTEAFF. The CDR3 DNA follows: TGTGCCAGCAGCTTTATCGGTAACACTGAAGCTTTCTTT.

The chain carries TRBV11-2 and TRBJ2-7; tentative D call: TRBD1 (6 bases). The CDR3 spans 18 residues. Germline V lookup: CDR1 SGHAT, CDR2 FQNNGV. The ends were cut back, 4 bases at V and 5 bases at J, with 27 bases in the middle. The CDR3 DNA is TGTGCCAGCAGCTCCCCGGCCAATCTGGACAGTTGGAGAAACGAGCAGTACTTC. Encoded protein: CASSSPANLDSWRNEQYF.

The chain uses TRBV10-3 and TRBJ2-7; perhaps TRBD1 as D (5 bases). V was clipped by 0 bases and J by 7 bases, with 10 bases between them. Germline V gives CDR1 ENHRY, CDR2 SYGVKD. There are 13 residues in the CDR3. CDR3 coding DNA: TGTGCCATCAGTGAGTCAGGGGCAAGGGAGCAGTACTTC. This translates into CAISESGAREQYF.

The chain couples TRBV11-3 to TRBJ2-1, with TRBD1 matching over 8 bases. CDR3 size: 15 residues. Germline V CDR1 and CDR2: SGHNT, YENEEA. V dropped 2 bases and J dropped 7; count of bases not matched to a gene: 7. CDR3 region: CASSLSPGGQNEQFF. The DNA for the CDR3 is TGTGCCAGCAGCTTAAGTCCAGGGGGCCAGAATGAGCAGTTCTTC. The full variable domain, completed using reference TRBV11-3 and TRBJ2-1, is EAGVVQSPRYKIIEKKQPVAFWCNPISGHNTLYWYLQNLGQGPELLIRYENEEAVDDSQLPKDRFSAERLKGVDSTLKIQPAELGDSAVYLCASSLSPGGQNEQFFGPGTRLTVL.

This rearrangement joins TRBV28 to TRBJ2-3, with TRBD2 as a possible D gene (6 bases). Germline V lookup: CDR1 MDHEN, CDR2 SYDVKM. The ends were cut back, 3 bases at V and 4 bases at J, with 26 bases in the middle. The CDR3 covers 19 residues. CDR3 DNA sequence: TGTGCCAGCAGTTTCCACGTTTTCTGGAGGAGGGCCCAGGCAGATACGCAGTATTTT. Protein: CASSFHVFWRRAQADTQYF.

The gene calls are TRBV15 and TRBJ2-7, with 11 nucleotides matching TRBD2. The CDR3 runs 15 residues. The germline CDR1 and CDR2 sequences are LNHNV and YYDKDF (reference sequence). J was trimmed by 2 bases and V by 1 base; bases with no gene match: 1. CDR3 nucleotide sequence: TGTGCCACCAGCAGAGCACTAGCGGGAGCCTACGAGCAGTACTTC. Translating gives CATSRALAGAYEQYF.

CDR3 coding DNA: TGTGCCAGCAGCCAAATCCGCCCAGGGGGCTATGGCTACACCTTC. Protein: CASSQIRPGGYGYTF. The chain recombines TRBV3-1 (or the pseudogene TRBV3-2) with TRBJ1-2; 7 nucleotides line up with TRBD1. CDR3 length: 15 residues. J was trimmed by 4 bases and V by 2 bases; bases with no gene match: 7. Germline lookup yields CDR1 LGHDT and CDR2 YNNKEL (reference sequence).

This clone was seen a single time. In DNA, the CDR3 is TGCGCCAGCAGCTTGGGCAGGGGCGACCTCCGGGAGACCCAGTACTTC. Translated: CASSLGRGDLRETQYF. This chain joins TRBV5-1 and TRBJ2-5, with D perhaps TRBD1 (6 bases). This CDR3 is 16 amino acids long. The V end was cut by 0 bases, the J end by 5 bases, with 17 bases between. CDR1 is SGHRS, CDR2 YFSETQ, per germline.

J is TRBJ2-7 and V is TRBV15; 9 positions match TRBD2. The CDR3 is 15 amino acids. The germline V gene has CDR1 LNHNV and CDR2 YYDKDF (reference sequence). Trimming cost V 5 bases and J 5 bases; bases outside gene matches: 10. CDR3: CATSPPGGRAHEQYF. CDR3 DNA: TGTGCCACCAGCCCGCCTGGCGGGAGGGCCCACGAGCAGTACTTC.

J is TRBJ2-5 and V is TRBV28, with 12 bases that match TRBD2. The CDR3 runs 14 residues. Germline values: CDR1 MDHEN, CDR2 SYDVKM. The J segment lost 5 bases and the V segment lost 10 bases, leaving 8 bases of the junction unmatched. In DNA, the CDR3 is TGTGCCATCCTGACTAGCGGGAGTAGCGAGACCCAGTACTTC. Its translation: CAILTSGSSETQYF.

The chain is built from TRBV4-3 and TRBJ2-7; 12 positions match TRBD2. V shed 1 base, J shed 4 bases, and the junction held 5 bases outside the gene matches. The CDR3 extends over 16 amino acids. Germline V gene lookup returns CDR1 LGHNA and CDR2 YSLEER. CDR3 nucleotide sequence: TGCGCCAGCAGCCAAGGGGTGACTAGCGGGAGATACGAGCAGTACTTC. Its translation is CASSQGVTSGRYEQYF.

V and J are TRBV2 and TRBJ1-1, with 7 bases aligning to TRBD1. Germline loops: CDR1 SNHLY, CDR2 FYNNEI. CDR3 length: 16 residues. The J segment lost 7 bases and the V segment lost 5 bases, leaving 16 bases of the junction unmatched. Here the CDR3 reads CASSPSTYRQGLEAFF. CDR3 in DNA: TGTGCCAGCAGTCCATCAACCTATCGACAGGGCCTTGAAGCTTTCTTT.

The chain joins TRBV7-9 to TRBJ2-1, with 7 bases fitting TRBD2. The CDR3 covers 16 residues. The V and J ends lost 0 bases and 10 bases, in that order; junction bases with no gene match: 12. Germline V gives CDR1 SEHNR, CDR2 FQNEAQ (reference sequence). The CDR3 coding sequence is TGTGCCAGCAGCTTAGCGGCGGGAGTAAGGTCGCGGGAGCAGTTCTTC. Amino acid sequence: CASSLAAGVRSREQFF.

The V and J genes are TRBV10-3 and TRBJ2-3; perhaps TRBD2 as D (6 bases). CDR3 size: 16 residues. Germline values: CDR1 ENHRY, CDR2 SYGVKD. Trimming removed 0 bases from V and 3 bases from J, with 13 bases in between. CDR3 coding DNA: TGTGCCATCAGTGAGTCGACTAGTAGGGTTACAGATACGCAGTATTTT. Translation: CAISESTSRVTDTQYF.

The chain links TRBV30 to TRBJ1-6; 9 bases are a match to TRBD1. Germline-derived CDR1 and CDR2 are GTSNPN and SVGIG (reference sequence). The CDR3 has 17 amino acids. Germline trimming cut 2 bases from V and 3 bases from J; bases unmatched to any gene: 8. CDR3: CAWSKRQGGGYNSPLHF. The CDR3 nucleotides are TGTGCCTGGAGTAAGAGACAGGGGGGCGGCTATAATTCACCCCTCCACTTT. Full variable domain (rest looked up from reference TRBV30 and TRBJ1-6): SQTIHQWPATLVQPVGSPLSLECTVEGTSNPNLYWYRQAAGRGLQLLFYSVGIGQISSEVPQNLSASRPQDRQFILSSKKLLLSDSGFYLCAWSKRQGGGYNSPLHFGNGTRLTVT.

The rearrangement joins TRBV28 to TRBJ1-1; the match to TRBD1 covers 8 bases. CDR3 length: 14 amino acids. Per the germline V gene, CDR1 is MDHEN and CDR2 is SYDVKM. Trimming at V came to 7 bases and at J to 5 bases, leaving 9 bases not matched to a gene. CDR3 in amino acids: CASTLTGVRTEAFF. The CDR3 bases are TGTGCCAGCACCTTGACAGGGGTAAGGACTGAAGCTTTCTTT.

The chain combines TRBV4-1 with TRBJ1-2; D is unresolved. Germline V gene data show CDR1 as MGHRA and CDR2 as YSYEKL. This CDR3 contains 12 residues. V gave up 2 bases and J gave up 2 bases, with 3 bases separating them. CDR3 DNA sequence: TGCGCCAGCAGCCAACAGAACTATGGCTACACCTTC. This translates into CASSQQNYGYTF.

The rearrangement links TRBV28 to TRBJ2-3; maybe TRBD2 (5 bases). CDR1 MDHEN and CDR2 SYDVKM come from the germline V gene. V was pared by 4 bases and J by 5 bases, with 10 bases between. This CDR3 is built from 13 residues. CDR3 bases: TGTGCCAGCAGTTCGGGGATCGGAGATACGCAGTATTTT. Its translation: CASSSGIGDTQYF.